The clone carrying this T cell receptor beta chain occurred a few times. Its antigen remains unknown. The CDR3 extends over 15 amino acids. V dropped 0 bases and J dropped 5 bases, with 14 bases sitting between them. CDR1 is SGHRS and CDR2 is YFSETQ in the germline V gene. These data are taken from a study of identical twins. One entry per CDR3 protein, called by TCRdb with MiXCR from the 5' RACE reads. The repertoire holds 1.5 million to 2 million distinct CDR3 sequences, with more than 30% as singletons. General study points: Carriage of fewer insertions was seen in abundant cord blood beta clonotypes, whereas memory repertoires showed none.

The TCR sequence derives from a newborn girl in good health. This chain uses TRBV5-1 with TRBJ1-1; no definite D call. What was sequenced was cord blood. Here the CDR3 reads CASSLAGSGSTEAFF. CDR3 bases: TGCGCCAGCAGCTTGGCGGGGTCGGGAAGTACTGAAGCTTTCTTT. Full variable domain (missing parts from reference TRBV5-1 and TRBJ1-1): KAGVTQTPRYLIKTRGQQVTLSCSPISGHRSVSWYQQTPGQGLQFLFEYFSETQRNKGNFPGRFSGRQFSNSRSEMNVSTLELGDSALYLCASSLAGSGSTEAFFGQGTRLTVV.